These 24 T cell receptor beta chains came from one sample sequenced in a study of blood T cell repertoires in COVID-19. Data came from immunoSEQ multiplex PCR; TCRdb stores just in-frame clones and leaves some out. The sample carries approximately 320,000 clones, roughly 86% recorded once. Material: peripheral blood. The receptors were gathered from a woman younger than 45 with COVID-19, enrolled during active disease.

The chain carries TRBV4-1 and TRBJ2-3, with TRBD1 matching over 9 bases. Losses at the gene ends were 3 bases for V and 6 bases for J; bases not matched to a gene: 13. Germline CDR1 MGHRA, CDR2 YSYEKL. The CDR3 is made up of 17 amino acids. The CDR3 reads CASSHSEGQGGSDTQYF. DNA for the CDR3: TGCGCCAGCAGCCATTCGGAGGGACAGGGTGGATCCGATACGCAGTATTTT.

The chain employs TRBV5-8 and TRBJ2-7; D unclear. Per germline, CDR1 SGHTS and CDR2 YDEGEE. Trimming pared 2 bases from V and 1 base from J, leaving 7 bases between. This CDR3 has 13 residues. The CDR3 coding sequence is TGTGCCAGCAGCTTACAGAGATCCTACGAGCAGTACTTC. It yields the protein CASSLQRSYEQYF.

CDR3 sequence reads: CASSRTSGGSDTQYF. The DNA for the CDR3 is TGTGCCAGCAGTCGCACTAGCGGGGGATCAGATACGCAGTATTTT. The J gene is TRBJ2-3, the V gene TRBV28; 11 bases agree with TRBD2. Germline V gene data show CDR1 as MDHEN and CDR2 as SYDVKM. This CDR3 comprises 15 residues. Trimming cost V 5 bases and J 4 bases; bases outside gene matches: 5.

The chain links TRBV10-1 to TRBJ1-5; D is unclear. Trimming took off 8 bases at V and 0 bases at J, with 8 bases between the two ends. CDR1 and CDR2 (germline): WNHNN, SYGVQD (reference sequence). The length of the CDR3 is 13 residues. In DNA form, the CDR3 reads TGCGCCAGCGCGGAGACTAGCAATCAGCCCCAGCATTTT. It codes for CASAETSNQPQHF.

The chain recombines TRBV5-1 with TRBJ2-2; 13 bases fit TRBD2. Trimming cost V 2 bases and J 0 bases; bases outside gene matches: 4. Germline loops: CDR1 SGHRS, CDR2 YFSETQ. The CDR3 is made up of 18 amino acids. The CDR3 region has the DNA TGCGCCAGCAGCTTAGGACTAGCGGGGGTCGCGAACACCGGGGAGCTGTTTTTT. Protein sequence: CASSLGLAGVANTGELFF.

This chain uses TRBV29-1 with TRBJ1-1; TRBD1 matches 10 bases. In germline, CDR1 is SQVTM, CDR2 ANQGSEA. The CDR3 runs 13 residues. With V trimmed by 5 bases and J by 2 bases, 2 bases remained unmatched. The CDR3 region is CSVRTGGNTEAFF. As DNA, the CDR3 is TGCAGCGTTCGGACAGGGGGTAACACTGAAGCTTTCTTT.

This CDR3 reads CASRKGTSGGDTQYF. The DNA of the CDR3 is TGCGCCAGCAGAAAAGGGACTAGCGGTGGGGATACGCAGTATTTT. The chain uses TRBV5-1 and TRBJ2-3; 11 nucleotides match TRBD2. The CDR3 sequence is 15 residues long. Looked up from germline, CDR1 is SGHRS and CDR2 is YFSETQ. V shed 5 bases, J shed 6 bases, and the junction held 8 bases outside the gene matches.

The rearrangement joins TRBV6-5 to TRBJ1-1; weak D call: TRBD1 (6 bases). In germline, CDR1 is MNHEY, CDR2 SVGAGI. V was shortened by 0 bases and J by 2 bases, with 10 bases between the two germline ends. CDR3 length: 15 residues. CDR3 DNA sequence: TGTGCCAGCAGTTACTCCCGGACAGCTAACACTGAAGCTTTCTTT. Its translation is CASSYSRTANTEAFF.

The chain has TRBV11-3 and TRBJ1-1; D call uncertain. V was clipped by 1 base and J by 4 bases, with 7 bases between them. The germline CDR1 and CDR2 sequences are SGHNT and YENEEA. The CDR3 extends over 13 amino acids. In DNA, the CDR3 is TGTGCCAGCAGCTTAGGAGGCCTCACTGAAGCTTTCTTT. This sequence encodes CASSLGGLTEAFF.

The chain is built from TRBV2 and TRBJ1-1; 9 bases line up with TRBD1. CDR3 size: 14 residues. From germline, CDR1 is SNHLY and CDR2 FYNNEI. V lost 5 bases and J lost 1; bases outside the gene matches: 2. The CDR3 spells CASSKQGANTEAFF. DNA for the CDR3: TGTGCCAGCAGTAAACAGGGGGCGAACACTGAAGCTTTCTTT.

This clone was seen just once. This sequence joins TRBV5-5 and TRBJ1-1; D possibly corresponds to TRBD1 (5 bases). The germline V and J ends were trimmed by 1 base and 10 bases, with 14 bases remaining between them. Germline CDR1 reads SGHKS; CDR2 reads YYEKEE (reference sequence). This CDR3 is built from 13 residues. CDR3 loop: CASSLTGPGRAFF. The CDR3 nucleotides read TGTGCCAGCAGCTTGACAGGACCCGGGAGAGCTTTCTTT.

This clone came up a few times. V gene TRBV19 combines with J gene TRBJ1-2; no reliable D call. CDR3 length: 15 residues. The germline V and J ends were trimmed by 5 bases and 5 bases, with 18 bases remaining between them. Germline CDR1 is LNHDA and CDR2 is SQIVND (reference sequence). The CDR3 loop reads CASSVQINLLYGYTF. The CDR3 region has the DNA TGTGCCAGTAGTGTACAGATCAATCTCTTGTATGGCTACACCTTC.

This clone was detected only a few times. This sequence joins TRBV4-1 and TRBJ1-2; D uncertain. V was cut by 1 base and J by 3 bases, with 6 bases left in between. This CDR3 is 13 amino acids long. Germline lookup yields CDR1 MGHRA and CDR2 YSYEKL. The CDR3 protein is CASSQVGDYGYTF. As DNA, the CDR3 is TGCGCCAGCAGCCAAGTGGGAGACTATGGCTACACCTTC.

This clone was seen a few times. The rearrangement joins TRBV12-5 to TRBJ1-4, with TRBD1 matching 8 bases. Germline V gene data show CDR1 as LGHNT and CDR2 as FRNRAP. This CDR3 is 14 amino acids long. J gave up 7 bases and V 6 bases, and 7 bases lay outside the gene matches. CDR3 sequence: CASGRDRGAEKLFF. The CDR3 DNA reads as TGTGCTAGTGGCAGAGACAGGGGCGCTGAAAAACTGTTTTTT.

This clone was observed a single time. The chain couples TRBV2 to TRBJ1-1; tentative D call: TRBD1 (6 bases). The CDR3 covers 17 residues. V was trimmed by 1 base and J by 10 bases, leaving 25 bases between them. Germline V CDR1 and CDR2: SNHLY, FYNNEI. CDR3 sequence reads: CASSEVGAFWGFGRAFF. For the CDR3, the DNA is TGTGCCAGCAGTGAAGTGGGGGCCTTCTGGGGGTTTGGTAGAGCTTTCTTT.

This clone was recorded a few times. V gene TRBV23-1 combines with J gene TRBJ2-2; a possible D gene is TRBD2 (6 bases). TRBV23-1 is an open reading frame whose function is uncertain. V lost 6 bases, J lost 5 bases, and 16 bases lay in between. CDR3 size: 15 residues. The CDR3 nucleotides read TGCGCCAGCAGCTGGAGGAGGGGTTGGACCGGGGAGCTGTTTTTT. This encodes CASSWRRGWTGELFF.

The V gene is TRBV11-2, the J gene TRBJ1-5; no firm D call. CDR1 is SGHAT and CDR2 is FQNNGV in the germline V gene. This CDR3 is built from 15 residues. Trimming pared 5 bases from V and 2 bases from J, leaving 13 bases between. This chain's CDR3 is CASSTDPGGNQPQHF. CDR3 nucleotides: TGTGCCAGCAGCACCGATCCCGGGGGCAATCAGCCCCAGCATTTT.

The chain couples TRBV10-1 to TRBJ2-3, with D perhaps matching TRBD2 (5 bases). Germline CDR1 WNHNN, CDR2 SYGVQD (reference sequence). Deletions cut 4 bases from V and 3 bases from J, with 20 bases between. This CDR3 region has 17 residues. CDR3 nucleotides: TGCGCCAGCAGTGGAGCCCTTGAGGACTCGTTAACAGATACGCAGTATTTT. Protein sequence: CASSGALEDSLTDTQYF.

This chain uses TRBV20-1 with TRBJ2-1; no clear D gene. This CDR3 is built from 10 residues. Trimming removed 7 bases from V and 8 bases from J, with 9 bases in between. Germline V CDR1 and CDR2: DFQATT, SNEGSKA (reference sequence). The CDR3 sequence: CSVVRYEQFF. In DNA, the CDR3 is TGCAGTGTAGTGCGGTATGAGCAGTTCTTC.

The CDR3 spells CASSLGGWSPLHF. Here the CDR3 DNA reads TGTGCCAGCAGTTTAGGAGGCTGGTCACCCCTCCACTTT. The V gene is TRBV12-3 or TRBV12-4, the J gene TRBJ1-6; D is unresolved. The CDR3 spans 13 residues. The germline V and J ends were trimmed by 1 base and 10 bases, with 8 bases remaining between them.

V gene TRBV5-6 combines with J gene TRBJ2-7, with unresolved D. Germline CDR1 is SGHDT and CDR2 is YYEEEE. V was cut by 2 bases and J by 3 bases, with 12 bases left in between. The CDR3 loop spans 14 amino acids. The DNA for the CDR3 is TGTGCCAGCAGCTTCGGCGGCGTAAACTACGAGCAGTACTTC. As protein: CASSFGGVNYEQYF.

The rearrangement joins TRBV7-2 to TRBJ2-7; TRBD1 matches at 8 bases. Germline trimming cut 4 bases from V and 3 bases from J; bases unmatched to any gene: 8. The CDR3 has 15 amino acids. CDR1 and CDR2 from the germline V gene are SGHTA and FQGNSA. The CDR3: CASSYQTGDFYEQYF. In DNA form, the CDR3 reads TGTGCCAGCAGCTACCAGACAGGGGACTTCTACGAGCAGTACTTC. Combining the CDR3 with reference TRBV7-2 and TRBJ2-7 gives the whole variable domain GAGVSQSPSNKVTEKGKDVELRCDPISGHTALYWYRQSLGQGLEFLIYFQGNSAPDKSGLPSDRFSAERTGGSVSTLTIQRTQQEDSAVYLCASSYQTGDFYEQYFGPGTRLTVT.

The V call is TRBV6-4, the J call TRBJ2-3; 10 nucleotides align to TRBD2. Losses at the gene ends were 5 bases for V and 0 bases for J; bases not matched to a gene: 2. Germline V gene data show CDR1 as MRHNA and CDR2 as SNTAGT. This CDR3 is 15 amino acids long. CDR3 bases: TGTGCCAGCAGTATGACTAGCGGGAGCACAGATACGCAGTATTTT. Translating it yields CASSMTSGSTDTQYF.

The CDR3 reads CASSLGAGYEQYF. The CDR3 region has the DNA TGTGCCAGCAGCTTGGGGGCGGGATACGAGCAGTACTTC. The chain uses TRBV5-6 and TRBJ2-7, with a possible D match to TRBD2 (6 bases). The V end was cut by 0 bases, the J end by 4 bases, with 8 bases between. In germline, CDR1 is SGHDT, CDR2 YYEEEE. This CDR3 is 13 amino acids long.